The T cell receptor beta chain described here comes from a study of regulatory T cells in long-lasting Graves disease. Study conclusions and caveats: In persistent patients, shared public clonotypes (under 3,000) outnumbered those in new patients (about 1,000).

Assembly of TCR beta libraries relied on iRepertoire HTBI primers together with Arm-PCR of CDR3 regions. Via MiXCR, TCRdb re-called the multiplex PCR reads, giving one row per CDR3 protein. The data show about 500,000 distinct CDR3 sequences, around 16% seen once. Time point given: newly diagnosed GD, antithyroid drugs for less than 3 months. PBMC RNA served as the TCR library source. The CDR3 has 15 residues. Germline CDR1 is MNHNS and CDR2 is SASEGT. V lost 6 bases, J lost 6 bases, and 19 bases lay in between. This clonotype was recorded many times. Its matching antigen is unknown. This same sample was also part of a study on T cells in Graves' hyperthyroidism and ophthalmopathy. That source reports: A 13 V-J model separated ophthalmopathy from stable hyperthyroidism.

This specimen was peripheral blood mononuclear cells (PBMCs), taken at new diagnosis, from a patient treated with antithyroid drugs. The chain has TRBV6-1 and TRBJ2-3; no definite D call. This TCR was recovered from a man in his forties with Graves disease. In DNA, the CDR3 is TGTGCCAGCAGGCGAGTAACCGCGATTGTGGATACGCAGTATTTT. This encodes CASRRVTAIVDTQYF.